This T cell receptor beta chain derives from a study of blood T cell repertoires in COVID-19. TCRdb's copy holds only in-frame clones and misses some; the assay was immunoSEQ multiplex PCR. Here the sample spans hundreds of thousands of clones, around 80% being singletons. CDR3 length equals 15 residues. The germline V gene encodes CDR1 ENHRY and CDR2 SYGVKD. The V gene lost 2 bases and the J gene lost 6 bases, with 13 bases spanning the gap. The rearrangement uses TRBV10-3 and TRBJ2-2, with a tentative D call TRBD1 (6 bases). This receptor was taken from a man aged 25 to 40 with acute COVID-19. Sequenced: PBMCs or T cells enriched from blood (not recorded which). CDR3 nucleotides: TGTGCCATCAGTGAGCATGAAGAGGGGGCCGGGGAGCTGTTTTTT. Translating it yields CAISEHEEGAGELFF.